The source of this TCR beta chain is a study of Ad26.COV2.S vaccination and SARS-CoV-2 variants. Overall study context: Donor was in the COV1001 Ad26.COV2.S trial arm. Administration of Ad26.COV2.S was intramuscular, either once or twice 56 days apart.

Treatment here: approximately 18 received Ad26.COV2.S at low or high dose, single or two shots; several received placebo; per-sample allocation not given. Sampling occurred on day 63 after the first vaccine or placebo injection. An adult donor aged 18-55 years was enrolled in Boston. Turning to this clone: Its target is unknown.

Produced via immunoSEQ multiplex PCR; TCRdb's table is partial and in-frame only. The table has roughly 300,000 clones, roughly 90% seen once. Overall study results and limits: The analyses of TCR breadth and depth may have understated the size of total T cell responses.

CDR1 is MDHEN and CDR2 is SYDVKM in the germline V gene. V lost 4 bases, J lost 9 bases, and 9 bases lay in between. The CDR3 spans 12 residues. The chain carries TRBV28 and TRBJ2-2, with no clear D. This TCR derives from a person aged 18-60 years who received the Ad26.COV2.S COVID-19 vaccine or a placebo. The sequences come from peripheral blood, collected in a trial of Ad26.COV2.S vaccine versus placebo. CDR3 bases: TGTGCCAGCAGTTCCGCCCGGCGGGAGCTGTTTTTT. Amino acid sequence: CASSSARRELFF.